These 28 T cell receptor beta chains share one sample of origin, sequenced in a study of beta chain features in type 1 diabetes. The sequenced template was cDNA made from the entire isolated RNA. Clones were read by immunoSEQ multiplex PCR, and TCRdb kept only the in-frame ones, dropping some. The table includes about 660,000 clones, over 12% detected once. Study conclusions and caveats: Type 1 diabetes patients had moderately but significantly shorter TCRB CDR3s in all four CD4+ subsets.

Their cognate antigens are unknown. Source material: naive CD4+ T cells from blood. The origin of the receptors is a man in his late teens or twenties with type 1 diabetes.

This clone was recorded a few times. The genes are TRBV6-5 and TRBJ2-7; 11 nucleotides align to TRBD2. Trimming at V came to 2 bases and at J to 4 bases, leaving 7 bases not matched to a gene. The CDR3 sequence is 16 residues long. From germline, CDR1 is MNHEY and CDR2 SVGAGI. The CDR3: CASSYTRLAGRYEQYF. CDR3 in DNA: TGTGCCAGCAGTTACACGCGACTAGCGGGAAGGTACGAGCAGTACTTC.

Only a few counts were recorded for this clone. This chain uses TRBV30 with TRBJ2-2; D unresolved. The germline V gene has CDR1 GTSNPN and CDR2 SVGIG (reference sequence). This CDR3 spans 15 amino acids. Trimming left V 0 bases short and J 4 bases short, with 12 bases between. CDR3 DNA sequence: TGTGCCTGGAGTGTAACGCCTCGAGGCACCGGGGAGCTGTTTTTT. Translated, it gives CAWSVTPRGTGELFF.

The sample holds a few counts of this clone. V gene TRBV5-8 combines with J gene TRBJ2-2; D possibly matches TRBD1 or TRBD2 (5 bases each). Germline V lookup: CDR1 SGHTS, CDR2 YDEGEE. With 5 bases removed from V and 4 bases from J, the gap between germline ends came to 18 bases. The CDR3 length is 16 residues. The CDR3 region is CASRLEGWATTGELFF. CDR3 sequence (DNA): TGTGCCAGCAGACTAGAGGGGTGGGCGACCACCGGGGAGCTGTTTTTT.

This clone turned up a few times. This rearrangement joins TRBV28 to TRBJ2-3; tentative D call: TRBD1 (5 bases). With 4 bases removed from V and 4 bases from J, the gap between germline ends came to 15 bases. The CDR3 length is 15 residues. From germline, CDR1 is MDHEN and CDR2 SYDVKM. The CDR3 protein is CASSWTLPRADTQYF. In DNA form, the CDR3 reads TGTGCCAGCAGTTGGACACTTCCTAGGGCAGATACGCAGTATTTT. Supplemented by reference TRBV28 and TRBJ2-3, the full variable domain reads DVKVTQSSRYLVKRTGEKVFLECVQDMDHENMFWYRQDPGLGLRLIYFSYDVKMKEKGDIPEGYSVSREKKERFSLILESASTNQTSMYLCASSWTLPRADTQYFGPGTRLTVL.

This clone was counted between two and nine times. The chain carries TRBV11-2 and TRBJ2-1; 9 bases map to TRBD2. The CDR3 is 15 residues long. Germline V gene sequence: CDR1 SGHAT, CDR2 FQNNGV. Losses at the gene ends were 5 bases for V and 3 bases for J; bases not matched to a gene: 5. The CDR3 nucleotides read TGTGCCAGCAGCCCCAGACTAGCGGTCTACAATGAGCAGTTCTTC. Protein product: CASSPRLAVYNEQFF.

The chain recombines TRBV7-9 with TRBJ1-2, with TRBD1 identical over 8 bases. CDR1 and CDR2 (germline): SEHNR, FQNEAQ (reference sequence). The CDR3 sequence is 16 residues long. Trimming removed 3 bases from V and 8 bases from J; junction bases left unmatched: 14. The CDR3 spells CASSFFGIDRGGGYTF. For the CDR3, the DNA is TGTGCCAGCAGCTTTTTCGGGATAGACAGGGGCGGCGGCTACACCTTC.

In DNA, the CDR3 is TGTGCCATCAGTGACAGTGTGAACACTGAAGCTTTCTTT. Amino acid sequence: CAISDSVNTEAFF. The V and J genes are TRBV10-3 and TRBJ1-1; D gene ambiguous. Germline assignment: CDR1 ENHRY and CDR2 SYGVKD. Trimming shortened V by 3 bases and J by 0 bases, and 5 bases separated the two germline ends. CDR3 length: 13 residues.

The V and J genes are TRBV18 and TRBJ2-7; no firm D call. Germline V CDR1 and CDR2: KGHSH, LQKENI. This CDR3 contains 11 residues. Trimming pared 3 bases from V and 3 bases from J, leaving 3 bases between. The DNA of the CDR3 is TGTGCCAGCTCACCCAACTACGAGCAGTACTTC. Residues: CASSPNYEQYF. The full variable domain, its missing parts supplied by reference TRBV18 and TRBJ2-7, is NAGVMQNPRHLVRRRGQEARLRCSPMKGHSHVYWYRQLPEEGLKFMVYLQKENIIDESGMPKERFSAEFPKEGPSILRIQQVVRGDSAAYFCASSPNYEQYFGPGTRLTVT.

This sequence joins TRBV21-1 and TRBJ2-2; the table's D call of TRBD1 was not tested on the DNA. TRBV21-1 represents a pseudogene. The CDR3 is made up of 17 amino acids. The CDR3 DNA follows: TGTGCCAGCAGCAAAGCGGGGAGACAGGGTAACACCGGGGAGCTGTTTTTT. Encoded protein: CASSKAGRQGNTGELFF.

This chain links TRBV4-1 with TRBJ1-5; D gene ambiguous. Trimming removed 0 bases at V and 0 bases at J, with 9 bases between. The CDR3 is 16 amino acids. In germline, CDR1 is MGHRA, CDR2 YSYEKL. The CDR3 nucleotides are TGCGCCAGCAGCCAAGAAGACGGATATAGCAATCAGCCCCAGCATTTT. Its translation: CASSQEDGYSNQPQHF.

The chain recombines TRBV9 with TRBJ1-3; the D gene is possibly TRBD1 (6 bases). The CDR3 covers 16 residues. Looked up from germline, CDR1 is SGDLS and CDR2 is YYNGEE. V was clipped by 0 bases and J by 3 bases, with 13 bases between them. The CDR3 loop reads CASSVGGRGGGNTIYF. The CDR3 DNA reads TGTGCCAGCAGCGTAGGGGGCAGGGGAGGTGGAAACACCATATATTTT.

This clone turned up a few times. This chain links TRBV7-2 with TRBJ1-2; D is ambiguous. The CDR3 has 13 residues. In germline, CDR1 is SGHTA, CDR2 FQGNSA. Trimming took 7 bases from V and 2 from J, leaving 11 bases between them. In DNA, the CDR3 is TGTGCCAGCAAGGAAGTGGGGAACTATGGCTACACCTTC. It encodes CASKEVGNYGYTF.

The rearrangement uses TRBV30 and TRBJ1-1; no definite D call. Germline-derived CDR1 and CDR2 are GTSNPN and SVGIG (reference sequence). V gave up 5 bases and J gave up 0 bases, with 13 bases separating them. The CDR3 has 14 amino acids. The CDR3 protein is CAWVPGPMNTEAFF. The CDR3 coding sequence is TGTGCCTGGGTTCCTGGACCGATGAACACTGAAGCTTTCTTT.

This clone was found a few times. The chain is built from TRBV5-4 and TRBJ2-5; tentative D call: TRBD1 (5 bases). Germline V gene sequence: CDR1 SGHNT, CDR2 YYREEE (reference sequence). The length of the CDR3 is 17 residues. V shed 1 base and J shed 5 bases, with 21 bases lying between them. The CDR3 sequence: CASSLTIRVVAEETQYF. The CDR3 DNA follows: TGTGCCAGCAGCTTGACGATCAGGGTTGTAGCCGAGGAGACCCAGTACTTC.

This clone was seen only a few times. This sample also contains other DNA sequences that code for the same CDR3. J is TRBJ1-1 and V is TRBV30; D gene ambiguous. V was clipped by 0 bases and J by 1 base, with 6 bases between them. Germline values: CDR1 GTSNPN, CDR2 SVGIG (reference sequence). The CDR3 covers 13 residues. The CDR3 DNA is TGTGCCTGGAGTGTAGGAGAGAACACTGAAGCTTTCTTT. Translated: CAWSVGENTEAFF. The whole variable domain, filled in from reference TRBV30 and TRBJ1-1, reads SQTIHQWPATLVQPVGSPLSLECTVEGTSNPNLYWYRQAAGRGLQLLFYSVGIGQISSEVPQNLSASRPQDRQFILSSKKLLLSDSGFYLCAWSVGENTEAFFGQGTRLTVV.

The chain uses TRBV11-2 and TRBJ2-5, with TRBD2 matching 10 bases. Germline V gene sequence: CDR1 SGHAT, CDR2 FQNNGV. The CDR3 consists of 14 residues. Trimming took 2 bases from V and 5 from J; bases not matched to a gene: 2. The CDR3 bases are TGTGCCAGCAGCTTACTAGCGGGAGAGGAGACCCAGTACTTC. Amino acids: CASSLLAGEETQYF.

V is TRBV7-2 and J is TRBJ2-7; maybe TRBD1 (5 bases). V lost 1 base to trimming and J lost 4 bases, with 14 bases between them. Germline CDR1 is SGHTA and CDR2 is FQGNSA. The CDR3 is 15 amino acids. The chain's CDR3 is CASSLGAGKAYEQYF. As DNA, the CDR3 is TGTGCCAGCAGCTTAGGGGCAGGGAAGGCGTACGAGCAGTACTTC.

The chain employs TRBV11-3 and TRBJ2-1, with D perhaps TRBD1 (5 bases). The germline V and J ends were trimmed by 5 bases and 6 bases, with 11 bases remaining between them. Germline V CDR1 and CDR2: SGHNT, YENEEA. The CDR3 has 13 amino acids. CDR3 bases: TGTGCCAGCAGCCTCAGGGATCGCAATGAGCAGTTCTTC. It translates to CASSLRDRNEQFF.

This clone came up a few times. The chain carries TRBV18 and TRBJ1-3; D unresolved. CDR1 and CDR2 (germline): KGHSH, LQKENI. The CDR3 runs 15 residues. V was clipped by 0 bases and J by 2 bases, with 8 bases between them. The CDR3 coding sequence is TGTGCCAGCTCACCACCCAGGATCGCTGGAAACACCATATATTTT. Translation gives CASSPPRIAGNTIYF.

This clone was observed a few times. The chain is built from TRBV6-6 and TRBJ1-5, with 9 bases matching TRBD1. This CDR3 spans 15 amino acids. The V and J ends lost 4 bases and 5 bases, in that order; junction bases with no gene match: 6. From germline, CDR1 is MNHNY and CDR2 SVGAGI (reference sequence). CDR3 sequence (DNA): TGTGCCAGCAGTTCCCGACAGGGGGGCGATCAGCCCCAGCATTTT. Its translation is CASSSRQGGDQPQHF.

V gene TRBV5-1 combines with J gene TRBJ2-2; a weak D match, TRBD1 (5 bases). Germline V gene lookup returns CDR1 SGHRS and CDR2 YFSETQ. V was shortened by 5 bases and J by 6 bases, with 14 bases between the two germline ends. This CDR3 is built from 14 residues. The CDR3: CASRLQGVAGELFF. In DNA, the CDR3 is TGCGCCAGCAGACTTCAGGGTGTGGCCGGGGAGCTGTTTTTT.

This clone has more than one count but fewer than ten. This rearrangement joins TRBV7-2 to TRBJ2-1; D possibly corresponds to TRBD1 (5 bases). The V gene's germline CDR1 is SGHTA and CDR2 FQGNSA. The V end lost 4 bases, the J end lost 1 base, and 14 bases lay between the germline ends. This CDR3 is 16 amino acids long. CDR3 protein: CASSSRAIGSYNEQFF. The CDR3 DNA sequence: TGTGCCAGCAGCTCCAGGGCGATTGGGTCCTACAATGAGCAGTTCTTC. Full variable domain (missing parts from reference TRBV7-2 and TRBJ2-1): GAGVSQSPSNKVTEKGKDVELRCDPISGHTALYWYRQSLGQGLEFLIYFQGNSAPDKSGLPSDRFSAERTGGSVSTLTIQRTQQEDSAVYLCASSSRAIGSYNEQFFGPGTRLTVL.

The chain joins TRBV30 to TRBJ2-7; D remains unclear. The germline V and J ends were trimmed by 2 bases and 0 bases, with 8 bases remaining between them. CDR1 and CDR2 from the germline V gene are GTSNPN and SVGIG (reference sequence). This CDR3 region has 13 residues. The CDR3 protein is CAWSYDLSYEQYF. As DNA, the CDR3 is TGTGCCTGGAGTTACGATCTCTCCTACGAGCAGTACTTC. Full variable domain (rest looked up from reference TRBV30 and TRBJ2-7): SQTIHQWPATLVQPVGSPLSLECTVEGTSNPNLYWYRQAAGRGLQLLFYSVGIGQISSEVPQNLSASRPQDRQFILSSKKLLLSDSGFYLCAWSYDLSYEQYFGPGTRLTVT.

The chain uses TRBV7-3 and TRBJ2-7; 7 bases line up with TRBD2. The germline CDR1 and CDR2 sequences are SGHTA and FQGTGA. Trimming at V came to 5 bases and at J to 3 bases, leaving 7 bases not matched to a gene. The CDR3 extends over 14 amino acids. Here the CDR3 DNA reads TGTGCCAGCAGCGACCTAGCGGAGAGCTACGAGCAGTACTTC. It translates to CASSDLAESYEQYF. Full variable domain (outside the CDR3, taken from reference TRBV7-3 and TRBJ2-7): GAGVSQTPSNKVTEKGKYVELRCDPISGHTALYWYRQSLGQGPEFLIYFQGTGAADDSGLPNDRFFAVRPEGSVSTLKIQRTERGDSAVYLCASSDLAESYEQYFGPGTRLTVT.

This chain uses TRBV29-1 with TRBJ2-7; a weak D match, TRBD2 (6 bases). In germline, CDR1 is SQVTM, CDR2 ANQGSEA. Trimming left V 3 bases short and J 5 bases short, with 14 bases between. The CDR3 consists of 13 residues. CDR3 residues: CSVDGEAQDEQYF. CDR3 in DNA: TGCAGCGTTGATGGGGAGGCTCAGGACGAGCAGTACTTC.

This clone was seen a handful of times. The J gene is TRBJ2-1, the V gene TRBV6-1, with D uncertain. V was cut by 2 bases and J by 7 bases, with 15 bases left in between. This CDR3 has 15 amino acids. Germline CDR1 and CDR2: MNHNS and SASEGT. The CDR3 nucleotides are TGTGCCAGCAGTGAACGGTCCGTTGCTGGAAATGAGCAGTTCTTC. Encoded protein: CASSERSVAGNEQFF.

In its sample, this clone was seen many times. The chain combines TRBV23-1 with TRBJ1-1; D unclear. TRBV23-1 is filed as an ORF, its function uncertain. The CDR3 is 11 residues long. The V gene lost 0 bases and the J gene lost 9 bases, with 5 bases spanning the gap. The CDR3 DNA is TGCGCCAGCAGTCAATCGACGCAAGCTTTCTTT. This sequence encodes CASSQSTQAFF.

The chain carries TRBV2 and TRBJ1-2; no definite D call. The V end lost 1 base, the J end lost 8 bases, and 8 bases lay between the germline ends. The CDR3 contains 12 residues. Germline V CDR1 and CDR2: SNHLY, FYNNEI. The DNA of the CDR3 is TGTGCCAGCAGTGAAGAGGACTCGGGCTACACCTTC. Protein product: CASSEEDSGYTF.